This record covers a single TCR beta chain. Germline CDR1 is DFQATT and CDR2 is SNEGSKA (reference sequence). The CDR3 runs 19 residues. The sample belongs to a study of monozygotic twins with inflammatory bowel disease. Template switching appended UMIs that held a 6-nucleotide sample barcode. TCRdb re-called the 5' RACE reads and gives one entry per CDR3 protein, without DNA. This sample's clone table lists around 410,000 distinct CDR3 sequences. V and J are TRBV20-1 and TRBJ2-7; TCRdb's D call, TRBD2, is unchecked because there is no DNA. The sequenced sample consisted of blood. This sequence originates from a human donor with ulcerative colitis or Crohn's disease, or a healthy co-twin of an affected twin (not recorded which). The CDR3 protein is CSARDPAGTKRGFSYEQYF.